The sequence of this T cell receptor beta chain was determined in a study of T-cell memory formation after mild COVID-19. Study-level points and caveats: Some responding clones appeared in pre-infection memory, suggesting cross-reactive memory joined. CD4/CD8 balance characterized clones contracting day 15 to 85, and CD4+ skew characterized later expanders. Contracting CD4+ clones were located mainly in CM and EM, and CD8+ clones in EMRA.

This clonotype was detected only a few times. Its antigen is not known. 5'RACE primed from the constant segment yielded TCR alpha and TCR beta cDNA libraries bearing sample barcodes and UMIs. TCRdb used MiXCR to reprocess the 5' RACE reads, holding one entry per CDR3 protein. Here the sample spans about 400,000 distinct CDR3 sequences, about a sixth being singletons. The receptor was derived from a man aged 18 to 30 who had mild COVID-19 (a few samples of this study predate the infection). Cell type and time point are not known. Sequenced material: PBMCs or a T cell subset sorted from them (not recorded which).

Here the CDR3 DNA reads TGTGCCAGCGGTATAGGATCCACTGAAGCTTTCTTT. As protein: CASGIGSTEAFF. The chain employs TRBV12-3 or TRBV12-4 and TRBJ1-1; D call uncertain. This CDR3 is built from 12 residues. Deletions cut 8 bases from V and 4 bases from J, with 11 bases between.